This TCR beta chain was profiled in a study of T cell repertoires in cytomegalovirus infection. About the study: Signatures in public TCR beta sequences pointed to both CMV infection and matching HLA type. Overall study results and limits: The ex vivo response was dominated by HLA-C-restricted CMV-specific TCR beta clonotypes.

One entry per CDR3 protein, called by TCRdb with MiXCR from the reads. The data show just under 500,000 distinct CDR3 sequences, 30% to 40% seen once. Regarding this clonotype: The antigen is not known.

V lost 3 bases, J lost 10 bases, and 14 bases lay in between. Germline lookup yields CDR1 KGHDR and CDR2 SFDVKD. CDR3 length: 14 residues. This clonotype was sampled from a human donor in good health (CMV status not recorded). Some clones in this sample may be carry-over from other donors' samples. The chain has TRBV24-1 and TRBJ1-4; D possibly corresponds to TRBD1 (6 bases). Sample: cultured PBMCs, taken from culture after CMV antigen stimulation. The CDR3 spells CATSDTRDTGKLFF. The CDR3 DNA reads as TGTGCCACCAGTGATACCCGGGACACTGGAAAACTGTTTTTT.